This record looks at one T cell receptor beta chain sequence and its context. This entry is derived from a study of blood T cell repertoires in COVID-19. In the original analysis: The authors estimated nucleated cell counts from reference gene primer amplification. Data came from immunoSEQ multiplex PCR; TCRdb stores just in-frame clones and leaves some out. Clone size and V and J calls were adopted from that table, with D and trimming inferred from the DNA. Among roughly 250,000 clones, around nine tenths were seen once, and the ten largest hold approximately 9.8%. The CDR3 is 15 amino acids. Germline V gives CDR1 SGHTA, CDR2 FQGNSA. V was clipped by 1 base and J by 0 bases, with 9 bases between them.

The chain employs TRBV7-2 and TRBJ1-1; D is unclear. The origin of this receptor is a man aged 35 to 55 who had recovered from COVID-19. Sequencing was carried out using peripheral blood. CDR3 nucleotide sequence: TGTGCCAGCAGCTTAGGGGCAGAGATGAACACTGAAGCTTTCTTT. The encoded protein is CASSLGAEMNTEAFF.